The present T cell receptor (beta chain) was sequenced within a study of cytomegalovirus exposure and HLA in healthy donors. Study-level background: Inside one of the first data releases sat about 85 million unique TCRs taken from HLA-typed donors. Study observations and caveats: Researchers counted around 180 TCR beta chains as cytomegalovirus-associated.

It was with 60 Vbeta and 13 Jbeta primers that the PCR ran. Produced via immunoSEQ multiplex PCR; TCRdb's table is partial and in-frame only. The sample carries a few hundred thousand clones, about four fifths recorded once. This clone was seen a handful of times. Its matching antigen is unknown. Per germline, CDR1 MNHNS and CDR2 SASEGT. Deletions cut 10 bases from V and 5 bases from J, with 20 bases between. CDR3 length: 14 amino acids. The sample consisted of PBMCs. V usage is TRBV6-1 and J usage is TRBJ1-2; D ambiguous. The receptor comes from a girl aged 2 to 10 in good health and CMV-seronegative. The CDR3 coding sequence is TGTGCCATCAGATATGACTGGCTCTTATATGGCTACACCTTC. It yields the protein CAIRYDWLLYGYTF.